This T cell receptor beta chain was identified during a study of cytomegalovirus exposure and HLA in healthy donors. V was cut by 3 bases and J by 5 bases, with 14 bases left in between. CDR1 is SGDLS and CDR2 is YYNGEE in the germline V gene. CDR3 length: 14 amino acids. The PCR made use of 60 Vbeta and 13 Jbeta primers. Only in-frame clones appear in the TCRdb table, and some are missing; sequencing was by immunoSEQ multiplex PCR. The sample contains about 150,000 clones, 80% of which appear only once. Sequencing was performed on PBMCs. The V and J genes are TRBV9 and TRBJ2-5, with D tentatively TRBD1 (6 bases). The clonotype was recovered from a man aged 25 to 45 in good health and CMV-seronegative. In DNA, the CDR3 is TGTGCCAGCAGCGCTCACAGGGCACGGGAGACCCAGTACTTC. Translated, it gives CASSAHRARETQYF.